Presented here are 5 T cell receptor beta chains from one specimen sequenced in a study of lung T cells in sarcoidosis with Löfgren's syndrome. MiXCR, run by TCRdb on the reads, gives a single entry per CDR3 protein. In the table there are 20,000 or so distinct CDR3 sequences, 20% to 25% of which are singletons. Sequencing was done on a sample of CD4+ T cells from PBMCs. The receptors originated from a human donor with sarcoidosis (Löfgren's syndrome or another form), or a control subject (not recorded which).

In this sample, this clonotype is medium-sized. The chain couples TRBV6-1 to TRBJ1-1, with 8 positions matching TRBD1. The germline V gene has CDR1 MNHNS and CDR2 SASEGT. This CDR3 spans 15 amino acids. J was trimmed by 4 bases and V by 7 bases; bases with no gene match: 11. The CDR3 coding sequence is TGTGCCAGCAAAAAGCCGACAGGGACAGGCACTGAAGCTTTCTTT. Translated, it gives CASKKPTGTGTEAFF.

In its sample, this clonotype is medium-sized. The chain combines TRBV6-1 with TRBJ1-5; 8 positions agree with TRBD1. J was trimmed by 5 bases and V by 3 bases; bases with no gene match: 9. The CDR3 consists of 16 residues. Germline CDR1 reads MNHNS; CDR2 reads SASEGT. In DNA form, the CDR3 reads TGTGCCAGCAGTGAGTTGCGAACAGGGGGGTATCAGCCCCAGCATTTT. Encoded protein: CASSELRTGGYQPQHF.

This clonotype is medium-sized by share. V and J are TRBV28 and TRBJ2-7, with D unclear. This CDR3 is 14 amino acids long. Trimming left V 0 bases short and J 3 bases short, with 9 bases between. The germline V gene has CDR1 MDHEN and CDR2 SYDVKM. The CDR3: CASSLWAGSYEQYF. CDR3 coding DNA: TGTGCCAGCAGTTTATGGGCAGGCAGCTACGAGCAGTACTTC.

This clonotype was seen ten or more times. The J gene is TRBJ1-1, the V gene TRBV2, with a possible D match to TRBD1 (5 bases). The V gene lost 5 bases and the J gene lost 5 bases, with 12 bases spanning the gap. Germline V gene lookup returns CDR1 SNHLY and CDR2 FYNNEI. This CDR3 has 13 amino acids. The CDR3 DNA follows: TGTGCCAGCAGTTCAGAGGGGCGAACTGAAGCTTTCTTT. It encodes CASSSEGRTEAFF.

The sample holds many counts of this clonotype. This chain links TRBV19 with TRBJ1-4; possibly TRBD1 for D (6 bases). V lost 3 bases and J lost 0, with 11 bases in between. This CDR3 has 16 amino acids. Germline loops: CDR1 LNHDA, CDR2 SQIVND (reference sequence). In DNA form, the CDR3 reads TGTGCCAGTAGTATTGGACAGATTGCAACTAATGAAAAACTGTTTTTT. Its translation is CASSIGQIATNEKLFF.